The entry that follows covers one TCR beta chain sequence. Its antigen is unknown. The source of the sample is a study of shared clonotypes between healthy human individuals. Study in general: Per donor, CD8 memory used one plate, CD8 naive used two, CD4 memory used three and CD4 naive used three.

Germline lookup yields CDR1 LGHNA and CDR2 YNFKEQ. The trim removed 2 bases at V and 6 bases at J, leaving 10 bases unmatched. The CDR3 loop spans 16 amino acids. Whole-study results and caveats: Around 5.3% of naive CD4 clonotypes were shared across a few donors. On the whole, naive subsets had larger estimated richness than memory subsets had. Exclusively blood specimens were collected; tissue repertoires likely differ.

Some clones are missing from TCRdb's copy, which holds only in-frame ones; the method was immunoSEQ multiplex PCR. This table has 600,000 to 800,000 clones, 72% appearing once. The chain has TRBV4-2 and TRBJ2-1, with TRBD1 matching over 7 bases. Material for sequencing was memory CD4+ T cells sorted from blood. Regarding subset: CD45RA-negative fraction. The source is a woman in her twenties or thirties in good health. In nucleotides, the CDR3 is TGTGCCAGCAGCCAAAAGACAGGGTATCTGAGCAATGAGCAGTTCTTC. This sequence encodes CASSQKTGYLSNEQFF.